This T cell receptor beta chain is drawn from a study of CD4 T cells in relation to SARS-CoV-2 and coronaviruses. Comment on this clone: Its antigen is as yet unknown.

This CDR3 has 16 amino acids. J gave up 7 bases and V 5 bases, and 8 bases lay outside the gene matches. CDR1 is MDHEN, CDR2 SYDVKM, per germline. The protocol was immunoSEQ multiplex PCR, while the TCRdb copy is restricted to in-frame clones and leaves out a portion. The sample carries around 31,000 clones, about three quarters recorded once. The rearrangement links TRBV28 to TRBJ1-6, with 10 nucleotides matching TRBD1. The origin of this receptor is an adult with COVID-19. The sequenced sample was memory CD4+ T cells from PBMCs, cultured in vitro. The CDR3 coding sequence is TGTGCCAGCAGTACGCAATGGGGACAGGGGAATTCACCCCTCCACTTT. Protein sequence: CASSTQWGQGNSPLHF.